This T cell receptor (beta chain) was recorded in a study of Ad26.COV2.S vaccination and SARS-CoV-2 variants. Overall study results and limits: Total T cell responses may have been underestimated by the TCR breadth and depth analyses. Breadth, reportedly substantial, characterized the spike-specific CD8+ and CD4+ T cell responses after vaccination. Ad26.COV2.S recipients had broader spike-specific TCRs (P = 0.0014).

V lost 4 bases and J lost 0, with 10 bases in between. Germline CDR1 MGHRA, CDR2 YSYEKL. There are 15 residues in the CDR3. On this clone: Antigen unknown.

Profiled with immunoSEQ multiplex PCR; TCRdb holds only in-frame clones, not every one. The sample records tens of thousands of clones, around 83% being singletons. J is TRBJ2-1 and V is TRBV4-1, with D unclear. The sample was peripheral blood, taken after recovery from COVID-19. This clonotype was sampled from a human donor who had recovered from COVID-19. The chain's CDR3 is CASSPTGSSYNEQFF. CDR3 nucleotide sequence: TGCGCCAGCAGCCCAACGGGTAGCTCCTACAATGAGCAGTTCTTC.